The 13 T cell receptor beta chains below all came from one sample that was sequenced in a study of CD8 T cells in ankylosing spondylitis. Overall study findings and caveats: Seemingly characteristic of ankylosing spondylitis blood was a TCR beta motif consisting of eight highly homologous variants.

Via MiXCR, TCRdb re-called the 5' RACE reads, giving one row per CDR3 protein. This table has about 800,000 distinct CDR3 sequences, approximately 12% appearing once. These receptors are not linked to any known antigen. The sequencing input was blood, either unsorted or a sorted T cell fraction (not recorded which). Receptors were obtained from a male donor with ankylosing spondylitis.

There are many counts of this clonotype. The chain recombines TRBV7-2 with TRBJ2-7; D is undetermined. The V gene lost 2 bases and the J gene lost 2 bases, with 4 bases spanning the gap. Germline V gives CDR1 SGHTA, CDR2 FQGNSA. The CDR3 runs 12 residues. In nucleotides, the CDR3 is TGTGCCAGCAGCTTAAGACCCTACGAGCAGTACTTC. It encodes CASSLRPYEQYF.

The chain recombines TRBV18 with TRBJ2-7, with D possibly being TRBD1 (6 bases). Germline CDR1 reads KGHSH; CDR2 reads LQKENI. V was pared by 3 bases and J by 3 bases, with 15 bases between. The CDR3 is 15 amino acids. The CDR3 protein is CASSPPGRGNYEQYF. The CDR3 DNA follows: TGTGCCAGCTCACCCCCGGGAAGGGGGAACTACGAGCAGTACTTC. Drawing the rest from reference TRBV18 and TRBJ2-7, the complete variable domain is NAGVMQNPRHLVRRRGQEARLRCSPMKGHSHVYWYRQLPEEGLKFMVYLQKENIIDESGMPKERFSAEFPKEGPSILRIQQVVRGDSAAYFCASSPPGRGNYEQYFGPGTRLTVT.

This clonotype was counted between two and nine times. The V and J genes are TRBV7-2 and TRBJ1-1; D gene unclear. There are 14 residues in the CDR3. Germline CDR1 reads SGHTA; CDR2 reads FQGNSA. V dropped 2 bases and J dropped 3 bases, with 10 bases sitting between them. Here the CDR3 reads CASSLIRIDTEAFF. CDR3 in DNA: TGTGCCAGCAGCTTAATACGCATCGACACTGAAGCTTTCTTT.

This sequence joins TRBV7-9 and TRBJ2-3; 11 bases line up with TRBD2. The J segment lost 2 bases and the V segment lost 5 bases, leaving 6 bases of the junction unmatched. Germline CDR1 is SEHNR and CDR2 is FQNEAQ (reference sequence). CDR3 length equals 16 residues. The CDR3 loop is CASSRGTSGPTDTQYF. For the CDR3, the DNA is TGTGCCAGCAGCCGCGGGACTAGCGGACCCACAGATACGCAGTATTTT.

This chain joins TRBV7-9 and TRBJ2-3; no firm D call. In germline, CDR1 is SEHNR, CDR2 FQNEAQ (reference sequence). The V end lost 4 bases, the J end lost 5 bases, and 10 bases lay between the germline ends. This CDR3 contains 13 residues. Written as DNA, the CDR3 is TGTGCCAGCAGCTATACCCGGAGAGATACGCAGTATTTT. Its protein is CASSYTRRDTQYF.

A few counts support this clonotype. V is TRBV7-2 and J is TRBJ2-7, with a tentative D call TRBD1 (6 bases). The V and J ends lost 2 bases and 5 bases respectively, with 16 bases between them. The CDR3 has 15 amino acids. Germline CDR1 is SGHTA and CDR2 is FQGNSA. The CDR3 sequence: CASSLRAGVIDEQYF. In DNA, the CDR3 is TGTGCCAGCAGCTTAAGGGCAGGGGTAATCGACGAGCAGTACTTC.

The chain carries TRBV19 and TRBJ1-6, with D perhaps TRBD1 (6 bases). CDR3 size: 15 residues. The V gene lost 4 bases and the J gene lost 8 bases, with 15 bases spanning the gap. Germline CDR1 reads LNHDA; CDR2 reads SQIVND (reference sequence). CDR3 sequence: CASSNLERGYSPLHF. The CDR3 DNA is TGTGCCAGTAGTAACCTTGAAAGGGGGTATTCACCCCTCCACTTT.

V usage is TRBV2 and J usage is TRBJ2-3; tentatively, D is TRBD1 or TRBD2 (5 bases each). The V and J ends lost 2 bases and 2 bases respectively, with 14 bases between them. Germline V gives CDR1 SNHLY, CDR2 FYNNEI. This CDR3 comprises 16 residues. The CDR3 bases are TGTGCCAGCAGTGAAAATTTGGGACCCCCCACAGATACGCAGTATTTT. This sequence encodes CASSENLGPPTDTQYF. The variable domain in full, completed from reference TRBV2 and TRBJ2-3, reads EPEVTQTPSHQVTQMGQEVILRCVPISNHLYFYWYRQILGQKVEFLVSFYNNEISEKSEIFDDQFSVERPDGSNFTLKIRSTKLEDSAMYFCASSENLGPPTDTQYFGPGTRLTVL.

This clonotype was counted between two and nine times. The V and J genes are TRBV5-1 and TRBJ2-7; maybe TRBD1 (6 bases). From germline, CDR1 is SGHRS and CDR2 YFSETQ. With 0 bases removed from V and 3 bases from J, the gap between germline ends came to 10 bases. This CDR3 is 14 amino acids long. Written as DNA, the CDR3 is TGCGCCAGCAGCTTGGGGACAGACTTCTACGAGCAGTACTTC. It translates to CASSLGTDFYEQYF.

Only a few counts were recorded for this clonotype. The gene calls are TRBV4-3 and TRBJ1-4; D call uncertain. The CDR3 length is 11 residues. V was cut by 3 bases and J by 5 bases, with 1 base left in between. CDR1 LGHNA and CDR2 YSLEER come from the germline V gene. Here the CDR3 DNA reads TGCGCCAGCAGCCAGAATGAAAAACTGTTTTTT. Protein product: CASSQNEKLFF.

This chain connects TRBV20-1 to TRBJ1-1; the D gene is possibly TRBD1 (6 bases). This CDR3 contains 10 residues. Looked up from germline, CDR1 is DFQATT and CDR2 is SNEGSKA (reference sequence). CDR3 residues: CSEQGDTIFF. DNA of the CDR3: TGCAGCGAACAGGGTGACACAATTTTCTTT.

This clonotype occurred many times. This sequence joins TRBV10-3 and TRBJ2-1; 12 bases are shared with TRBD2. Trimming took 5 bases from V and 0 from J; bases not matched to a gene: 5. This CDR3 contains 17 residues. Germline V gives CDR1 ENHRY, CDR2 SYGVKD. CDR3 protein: CAISRLAGASSYNEQFF. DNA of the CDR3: TGTGCCATCAGTCGACTAGCGGGGGCCAGCTCCTACAATGAGCAGTTCTTC.

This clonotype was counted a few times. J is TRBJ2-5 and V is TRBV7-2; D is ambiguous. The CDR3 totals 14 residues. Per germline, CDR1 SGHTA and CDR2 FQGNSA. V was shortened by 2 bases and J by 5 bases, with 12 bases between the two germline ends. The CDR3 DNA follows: TGTGCCAGCAGCTTACCGACCAGAAGGGAGACCCAGTACTTC. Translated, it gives CASSLPTRRETQYF.